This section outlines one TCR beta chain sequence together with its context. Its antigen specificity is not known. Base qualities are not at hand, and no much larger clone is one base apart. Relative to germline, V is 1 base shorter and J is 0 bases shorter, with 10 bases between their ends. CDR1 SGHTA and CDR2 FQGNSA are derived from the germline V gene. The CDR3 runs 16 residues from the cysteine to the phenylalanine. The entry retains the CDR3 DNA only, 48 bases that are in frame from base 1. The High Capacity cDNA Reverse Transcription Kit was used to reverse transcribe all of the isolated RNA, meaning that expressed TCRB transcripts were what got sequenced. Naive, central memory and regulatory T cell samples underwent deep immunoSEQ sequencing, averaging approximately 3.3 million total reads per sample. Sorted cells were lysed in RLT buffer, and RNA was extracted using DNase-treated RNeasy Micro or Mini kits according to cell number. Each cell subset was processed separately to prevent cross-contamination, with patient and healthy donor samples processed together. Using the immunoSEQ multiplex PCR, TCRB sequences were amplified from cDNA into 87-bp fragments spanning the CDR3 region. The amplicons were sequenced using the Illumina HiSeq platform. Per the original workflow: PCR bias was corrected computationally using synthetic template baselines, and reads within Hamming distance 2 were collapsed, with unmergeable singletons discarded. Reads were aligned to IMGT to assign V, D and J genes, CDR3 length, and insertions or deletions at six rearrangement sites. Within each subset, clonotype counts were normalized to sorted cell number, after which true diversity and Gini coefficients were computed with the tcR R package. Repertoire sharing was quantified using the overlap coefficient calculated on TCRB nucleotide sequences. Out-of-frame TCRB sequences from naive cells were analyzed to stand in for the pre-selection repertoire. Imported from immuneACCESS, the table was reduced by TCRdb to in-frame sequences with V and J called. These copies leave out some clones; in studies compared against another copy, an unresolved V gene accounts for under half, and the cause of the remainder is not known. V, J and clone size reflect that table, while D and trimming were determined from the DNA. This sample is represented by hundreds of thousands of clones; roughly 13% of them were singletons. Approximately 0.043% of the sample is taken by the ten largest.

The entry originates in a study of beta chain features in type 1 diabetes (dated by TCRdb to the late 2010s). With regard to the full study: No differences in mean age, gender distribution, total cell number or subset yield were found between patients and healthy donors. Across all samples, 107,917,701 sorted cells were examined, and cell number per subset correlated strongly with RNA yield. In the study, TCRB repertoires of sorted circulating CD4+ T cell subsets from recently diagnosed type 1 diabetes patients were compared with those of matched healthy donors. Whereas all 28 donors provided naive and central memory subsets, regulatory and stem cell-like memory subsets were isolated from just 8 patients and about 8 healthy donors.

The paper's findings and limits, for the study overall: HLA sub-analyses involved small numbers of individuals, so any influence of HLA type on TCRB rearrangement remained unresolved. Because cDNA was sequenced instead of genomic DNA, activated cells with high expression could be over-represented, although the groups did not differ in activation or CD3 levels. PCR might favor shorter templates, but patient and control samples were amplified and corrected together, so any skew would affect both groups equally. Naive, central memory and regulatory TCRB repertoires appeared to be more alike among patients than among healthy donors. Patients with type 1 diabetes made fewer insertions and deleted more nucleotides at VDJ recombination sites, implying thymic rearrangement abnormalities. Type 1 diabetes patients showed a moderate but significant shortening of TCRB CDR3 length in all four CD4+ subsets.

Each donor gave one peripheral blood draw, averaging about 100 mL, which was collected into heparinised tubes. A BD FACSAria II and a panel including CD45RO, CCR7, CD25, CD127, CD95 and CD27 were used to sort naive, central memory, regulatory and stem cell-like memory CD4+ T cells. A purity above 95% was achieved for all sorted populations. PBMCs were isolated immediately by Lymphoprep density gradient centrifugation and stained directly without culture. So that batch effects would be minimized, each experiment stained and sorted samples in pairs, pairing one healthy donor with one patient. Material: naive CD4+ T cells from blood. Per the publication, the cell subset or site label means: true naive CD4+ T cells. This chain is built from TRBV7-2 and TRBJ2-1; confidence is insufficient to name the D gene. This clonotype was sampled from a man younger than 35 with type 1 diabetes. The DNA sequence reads TGTGCCAGCAGCTTAGGGACGCACAGCTCCTACAATGAGCAGTTCTTC. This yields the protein CASSLGTHSSYNEQFF.